Listed here are 13 T cell receptor beta chains from one sample, sequenced in a study of blood T cell repertoires in COVID-19. This table comes from immunoSEQ multiplex PCR, and its TCRdb copy is limited to in-frame clones, with some not included. The data hold tens of thousands of clones, with 88% observed a single time. The sequencing sample was made of peripheral blood. The receptor set was obtained from a middle-aged man with acute or convalescent COVID-19.

The chain combines TRBV12-3 or TRBV12-4 with TRBJ1-1; D not resolved. Trimming took off 6 bases at V and 2 bases at J, with 7 bases between the two ends. This CDR3 is built from 12 residues. Written as DNA, the CDR3 is TGTGCCAGCAGGATAACTAACACTGAAGCTTTCTTT. Its protein product is CASRITNTEAFF.

The chain employs TRBV20-1 and TRBJ2-1, with 9 bases identical to TRBD1. The V and J ends lost 3 bases and 12 bases, in that order; junction bases with no gene match: 15. The CDR3 sequence is 15 residues long. The germline V gene has CDR1 DFQATT and CDR2 SNEGSKA (reference sequence). This chain's CDR3 is CSASSRDRVLVGQFF. The CDR3 DNA follows: TGCAGTGCTAGTTCCCGGGACAGGGTATTGGTTGGGCAGTTCTTC.

The chain uses TRBV5-1 and TRBJ1-5; 9 bases are a match to TRBD1. The germline V gene has CDR1 SGHRS and CDR2 YFSETQ. The CDR3 covers 14 residues. The V segment lost 2 bases and the J segment 8 bases; nucleotides outside the gene matches: 5. CDR3 DNA sequence: TGCGCCAGCAGCTTACAGGGGGCCGGAGAGCCCCAGCATTTT. Residues: CASSLQGAGEPQHF. Combining the CDR3 with reference TRBV5-1 and TRBJ1-5 gives the whole variable domain KAGVTQTPRYLIKTRGQQVTLSCSPISGHRSVSWYQQTPGQGLQFLFEYFSETQRNKGNFPGRFSGRQFSNSRSEMNVSTLELGDSALYLCASSLQGAGEPQHFGDGTRLSIL.

The V and J genes are TRBV4-1 and TRBJ2-5, with 12 bases that match TRBD2. The V gene's germline CDR1 is MGHRA and CDR2 YSYEKL. This CDR3 is built from 16 residues. V shed 3 bases, J shed 1 base, and the junction held 3 bases outside the gene matches. CDR3 loop: CASSHQLAGGQETQYF. The CDR3 coding sequence is TGCGCCAGCAGCCACCAACTAGCGGGGGGCCAAGAGACCCAGTACTTC.

This clone occurred once. CDR3 region: CASSLDRGSEQYF. As DNA, the CDR3 is TGTGCCAGCAGCTTAGACAGGGGGTCCGAGCAGTACTTC. The chain employs TRBV7-8 and TRBJ2-7; 8 bases line up with TRBD1. Germline-derived CDR1 and CDR2 are SGHVS and FQNEAQ. The ends lost 1 base at V and 6 bases at J; junction bases unmatched: 2. This CDR3 has 13 residues.

In this sample, this clone turned up many times. The V call is TRBV6-2 or TRBV6-3, the J call TRBJ1-5; D gene uncertain. This CDR3 region has 13 residues. The V and J ends lost 5 bases and 3 bases respectively, with 8 bases between them. CDR1 is MNHEY and CDR2 is SVGEGT in the germline V gene. This CDR3 reads CASSPRDNQPQHF. The CDR3 DNA follows: TGTGCCAGCAGTCCCCGGGACAATCAGCCCCAGCATTTT.

The chain carries TRBV7-3 and TRBJ2-2; no firm D call. Per the germline V gene, CDR1 is SGHTA and CDR2 is FQGTGA. V lost 3 bases and J lost 5, with 10 bases in between. The CDR3 is made up of 14 amino acids. CDR3 loop: CASSFGGPTGELFF. DNA for the CDR3: TGTGCCAGCAGCTTCGGCGGCCCGACCGGGGAGCTGTTTTTT.

This clone was seen more than once but under ten times. The CDR3 sequence is CASSGVSGAQETQYF. CDR3 DNA sequence: TGTGCCAGCAGTGGAGTTAGCGGGGCACAAGAGACCCAGTACTTC. The chain combines TRBV2 with TRBJ2-5; 8 bases fit TRBD2. This CDR3 comprises 15 residues. The germline V gene encodes CDR1 SNHLY and CDR2 FYNNEI. V dropped 4 bases and J dropped 2; count of bases not matched to a gene: 6.

This clone was counted once. The V gene is TRBV2, the J gene TRBJ1-2; 7 bases align to TRBD1. There are 16 residues in the CDR3. The germline CDR1 and CDR2 sequences are SNHLY and FYNNEI. V shed 3 bases and J 4 bases; nucleotides not matched to a gene: 11. The CDR3 loop is CASSDVQGFRGYGYTF. CDR3 coding DNA: TGTGCCAGCAGTGATGTACAGGGGTTCCGGGGCTATGGCTACACCTTC.

The chain's CDR3 is CASSLLLKNGYTF. CDR3 sequence (DNA): TGTGCCAGCAGTTTACTATTAAAAAATGGCTACACCTTC. The rearrangement uses TRBV12-3 or TRBV12-4 and TRBJ1-2; no reliable D call. CDR3 length equals 13 residues. V shed 2 bases and J shed 6 bases, with 10 bases lying between them.

V is TRBV6-2 or TRBV6-3 and J is TRBJ2-1, with 7 bases aligning to TRBD2. Germline loops: CDR1 MNHEY, CDR2 SVGEGT. This CDR3 spans 15 amino acids. V shed 5 bases and J 0 bases; nucleotides not matched to a gene: 4. CDR3 sequence: CASSKSGASYNEQFF. CDR3 nucleotide sequence: TGTGCCAGCAGTAAAAGCGGGGCCTCCTACAATGAGCAGTTCTTC.

The V and J genes are TRBV12-5 and TRBJ2-1, with 10 bases lining up with TRBD1. V gave up 5 bases and J gave up 6 bases; unmatched junction bases: 7. There are 15 residues in the CDR3. Germline V gene lookup returns CDR1 LGHNT and CDR2 FRNRAP. CDR3 in amino acids: CASGVGTGEINEQFF. The DNA of the CDR3 is TGTGCTAGTGGTGTCGGGACAGGGGAGATCAATGAGCAGTTCTTC.

The rearrangement uses TRBV10-1 and TRBJ2-1; 9 nucleotides match TRBD1. Trimming took 9 bases from V and 5 from J; bases not matched to a gene: 8. CDR1 and CDR2 from the germline V gene are WNHNN and SYGVQD (reference sequence). CDR3 size: 14 residues. The CDR3 loop is CARRPRDRDNEQFF. In DNA, the CDR3 is TGCGCCAGAAGACCCCGGGACAGGGACAATGAGCAGTTCTTC.